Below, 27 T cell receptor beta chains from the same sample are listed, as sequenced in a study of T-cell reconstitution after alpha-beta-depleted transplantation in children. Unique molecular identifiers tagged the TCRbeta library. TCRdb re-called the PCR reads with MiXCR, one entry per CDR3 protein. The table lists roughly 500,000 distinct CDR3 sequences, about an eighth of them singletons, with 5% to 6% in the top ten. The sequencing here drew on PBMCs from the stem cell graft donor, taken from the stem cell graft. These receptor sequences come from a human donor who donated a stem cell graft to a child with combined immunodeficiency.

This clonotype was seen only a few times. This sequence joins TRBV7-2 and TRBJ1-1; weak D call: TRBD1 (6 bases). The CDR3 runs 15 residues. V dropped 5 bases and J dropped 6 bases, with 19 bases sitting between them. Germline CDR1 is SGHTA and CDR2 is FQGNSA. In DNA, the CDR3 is TGTGCCAGCAGCGAAAAATACAGGGTGAGGGCTGAAGCTTTCTTT. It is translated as CASSEKYRVRAEAFF.

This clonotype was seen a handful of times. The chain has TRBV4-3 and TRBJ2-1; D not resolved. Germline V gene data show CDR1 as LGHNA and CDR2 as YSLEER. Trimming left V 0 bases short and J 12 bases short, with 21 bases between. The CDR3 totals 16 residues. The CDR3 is CASSQDQLGSTMRQFF. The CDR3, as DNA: TGCGCCAGCAGCCAAGATCAATTGGGGTCTACAATGAGGCAGTTCTTC.

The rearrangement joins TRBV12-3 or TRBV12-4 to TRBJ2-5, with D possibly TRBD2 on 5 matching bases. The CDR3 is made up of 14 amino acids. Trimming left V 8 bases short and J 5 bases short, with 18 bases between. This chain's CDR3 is CASGNAPGGETQYF. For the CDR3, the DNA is TGTGCCAGCGGTAACGCCCCGGGCGGGGAGACCCAGTACTTC.

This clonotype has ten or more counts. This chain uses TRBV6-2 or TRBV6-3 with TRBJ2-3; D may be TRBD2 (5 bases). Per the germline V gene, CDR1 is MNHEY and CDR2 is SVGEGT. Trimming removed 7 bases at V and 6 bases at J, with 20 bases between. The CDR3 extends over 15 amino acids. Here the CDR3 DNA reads TGTGCCAGCAATCCGGGATTTAGCCCTGGGGATACGCAGTATTTT. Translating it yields CASNPGFSPGDTQYF.

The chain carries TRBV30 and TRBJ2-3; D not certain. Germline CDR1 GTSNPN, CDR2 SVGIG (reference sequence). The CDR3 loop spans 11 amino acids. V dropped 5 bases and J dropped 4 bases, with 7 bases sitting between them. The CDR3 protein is CAWGTPDTQYF. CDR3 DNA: TGTGCCTGGGGTACGCCAGATACGCAGTATTTT.

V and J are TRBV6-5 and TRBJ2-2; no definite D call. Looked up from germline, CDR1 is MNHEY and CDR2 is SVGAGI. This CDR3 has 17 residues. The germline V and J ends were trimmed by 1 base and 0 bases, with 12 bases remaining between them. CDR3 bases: TGTGCCAGCAGTTACTTCGGCAGCCGCTCGAACACCGGGGAGCTGTTTTTT. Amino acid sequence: CASSYFGSRSNTGELFF.

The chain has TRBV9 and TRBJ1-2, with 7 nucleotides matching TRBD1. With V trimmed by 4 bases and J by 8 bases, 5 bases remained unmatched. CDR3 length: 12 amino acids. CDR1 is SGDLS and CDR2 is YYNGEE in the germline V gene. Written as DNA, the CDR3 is TGTGCCAGCAGCTTCAACAGGGGCGGCTACACCTTC. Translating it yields CASSFNRGGYTF. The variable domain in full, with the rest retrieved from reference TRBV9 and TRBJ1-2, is DSGVTQTPKHLITATGQRVTLRCSPRSGDLSVYWYQQSLDQGLQFLIQYYNGEERAKGNILERFSAQQFPDLHSELNLSSLELGDSALYFCASSFNRGGYTFGSGTRLTVV.

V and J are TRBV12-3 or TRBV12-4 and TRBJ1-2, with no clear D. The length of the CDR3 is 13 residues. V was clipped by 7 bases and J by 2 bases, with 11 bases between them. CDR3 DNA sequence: TGTGCCAGCAACAACGGGATGAACTATGGCTACACCTTC. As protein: CASNNGMNYGYTF.

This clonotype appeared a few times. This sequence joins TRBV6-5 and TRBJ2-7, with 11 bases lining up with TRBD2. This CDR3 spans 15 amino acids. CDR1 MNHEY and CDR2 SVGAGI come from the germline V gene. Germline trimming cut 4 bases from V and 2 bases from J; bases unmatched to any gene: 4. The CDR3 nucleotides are TGTGCCAGCAGTTCCCGACTAGCGGGGCCCTACGAGCAGTACTTC. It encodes CASSSRLAGPYEQYF.

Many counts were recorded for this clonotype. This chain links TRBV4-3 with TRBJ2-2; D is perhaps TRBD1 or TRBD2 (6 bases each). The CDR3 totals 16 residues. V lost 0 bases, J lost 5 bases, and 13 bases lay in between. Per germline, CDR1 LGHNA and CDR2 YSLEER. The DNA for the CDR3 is TGCGCCAGCAGCCAAGATGGGGGGCAGATGACCGGGGAGCTGTTTTTT. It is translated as CASSQDGGQMTGELFF.

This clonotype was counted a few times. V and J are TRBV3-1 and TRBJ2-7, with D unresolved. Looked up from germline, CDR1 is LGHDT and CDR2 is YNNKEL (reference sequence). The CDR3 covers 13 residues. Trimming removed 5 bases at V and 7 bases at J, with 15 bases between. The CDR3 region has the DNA TGTGCCAGCAGCGGAAACCTCAATGGGGAGCAGTACTTC. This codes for CASSGNLNGEQYF.

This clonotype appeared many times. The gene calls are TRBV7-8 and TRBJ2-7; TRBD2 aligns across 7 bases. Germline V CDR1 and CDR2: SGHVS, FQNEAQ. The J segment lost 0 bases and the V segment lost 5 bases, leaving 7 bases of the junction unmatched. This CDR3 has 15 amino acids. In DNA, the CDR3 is TGTGCCAGCAGCCCTCTGGCGGGAGTCTCCTACGAGCAGTACTTC. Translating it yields CASSPLAGVSYEQYF.

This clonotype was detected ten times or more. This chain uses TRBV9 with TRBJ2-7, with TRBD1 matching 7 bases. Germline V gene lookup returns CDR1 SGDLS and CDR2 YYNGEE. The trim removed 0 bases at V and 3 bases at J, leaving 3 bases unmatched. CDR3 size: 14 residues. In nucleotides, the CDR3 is TGTGCCAGCAGCGTAGGACAGGGATACTACGAGCAGTACTTC. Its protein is CASSVGQGYYEQYF.

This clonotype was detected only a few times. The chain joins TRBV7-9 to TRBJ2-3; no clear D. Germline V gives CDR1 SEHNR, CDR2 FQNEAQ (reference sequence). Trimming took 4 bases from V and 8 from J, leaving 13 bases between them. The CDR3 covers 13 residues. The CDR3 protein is CASSSLDSVTQYF. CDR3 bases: TGTGCCAGCAGCTCGCTAGATTCGGTTACGCAGTATTTT. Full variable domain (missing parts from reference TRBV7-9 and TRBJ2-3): DTGVSQNPRHKITKRGQNVTFRCDPISEHNRLYWYRQTLGQGPEFLTYFQNEAQLEKSRLLSDRFSAERPKGSFSTLEIQRTEQGDSAMYLCASSSLDSVTQYFGPGTRLTVL.

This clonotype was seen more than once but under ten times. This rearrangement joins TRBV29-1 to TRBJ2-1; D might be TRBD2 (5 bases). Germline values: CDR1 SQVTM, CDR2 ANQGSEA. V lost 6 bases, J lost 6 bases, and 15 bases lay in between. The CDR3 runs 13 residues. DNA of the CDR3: TGCAGCGTGGACGGCTCGGCGGGCAATGAGCAGTTCTTC. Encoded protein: CSVDGSAGNEQFF.

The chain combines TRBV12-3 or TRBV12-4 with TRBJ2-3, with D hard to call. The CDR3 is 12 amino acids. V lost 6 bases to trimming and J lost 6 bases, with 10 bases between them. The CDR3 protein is CASSYLEDTQYF. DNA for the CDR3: TGTGCCAGCAGCTACCTGGAGGATACGCAGTATTTT.

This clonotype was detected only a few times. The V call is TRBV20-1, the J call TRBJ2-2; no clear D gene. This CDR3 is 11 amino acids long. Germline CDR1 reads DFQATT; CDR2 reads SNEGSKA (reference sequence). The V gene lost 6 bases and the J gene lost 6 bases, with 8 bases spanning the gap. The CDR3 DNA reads TGCAGTGCAGAGGATTCCGGGGAGCTGTTTTTT. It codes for CSAEDSGELFF.

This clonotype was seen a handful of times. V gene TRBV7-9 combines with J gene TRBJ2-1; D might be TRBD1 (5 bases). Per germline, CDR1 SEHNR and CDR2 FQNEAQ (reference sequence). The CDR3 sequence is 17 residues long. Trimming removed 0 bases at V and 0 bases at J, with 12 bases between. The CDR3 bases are TGTGCCAGCAGCTTAGCGGGGCGGCCGAGCTCCTACAATGAGCAGTTCTTC. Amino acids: CASSLAGRPSSYNEQFF.

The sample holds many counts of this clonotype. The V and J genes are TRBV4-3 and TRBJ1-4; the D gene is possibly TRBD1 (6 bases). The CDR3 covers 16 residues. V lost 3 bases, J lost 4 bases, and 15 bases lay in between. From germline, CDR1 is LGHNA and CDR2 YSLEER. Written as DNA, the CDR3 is TGCGCCAGCAGCCAGGGGGCAGGGGCGCTTAATGAAAAACTGTTTTTT. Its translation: CASSQGAGALNEKLFF.

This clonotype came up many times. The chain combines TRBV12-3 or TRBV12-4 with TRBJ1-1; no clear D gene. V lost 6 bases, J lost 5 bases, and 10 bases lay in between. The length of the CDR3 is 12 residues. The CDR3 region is CASSRPGTEAFF. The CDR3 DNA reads TGTGCCAGCAGCCGCCCGGGGACTGAAGCTTTCTTT.

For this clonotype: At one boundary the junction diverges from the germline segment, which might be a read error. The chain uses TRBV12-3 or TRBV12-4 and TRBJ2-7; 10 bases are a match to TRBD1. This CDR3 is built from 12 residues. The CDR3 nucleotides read TGTGCCAGCAGCCCCACTGGACAGGGGGTAAACTTC. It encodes CASSPTGQGVNF.

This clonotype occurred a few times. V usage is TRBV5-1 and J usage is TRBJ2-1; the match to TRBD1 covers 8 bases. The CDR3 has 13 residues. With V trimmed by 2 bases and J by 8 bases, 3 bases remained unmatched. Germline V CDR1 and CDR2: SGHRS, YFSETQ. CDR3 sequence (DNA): TGCGCCAGCAGCTTAAGGACAGGGTATGAGCAGTTCTTC. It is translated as CASSLRTGYEQFF.

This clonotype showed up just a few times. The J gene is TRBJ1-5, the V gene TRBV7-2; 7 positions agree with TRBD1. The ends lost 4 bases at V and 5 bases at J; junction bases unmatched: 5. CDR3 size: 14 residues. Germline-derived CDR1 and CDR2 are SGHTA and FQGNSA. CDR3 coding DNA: TGTGCCAGCAGCTCGGGACAGAACTATCAGCCCCAGCATTTT. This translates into CASSSGQNYQPQHF.

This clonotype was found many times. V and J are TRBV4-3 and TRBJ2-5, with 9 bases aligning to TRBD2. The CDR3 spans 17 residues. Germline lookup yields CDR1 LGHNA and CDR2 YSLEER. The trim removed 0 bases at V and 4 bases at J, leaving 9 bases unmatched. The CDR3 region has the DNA TGCGCCAGCAGCCAAGATCTCCTAGCGGGGACGGGAGAGACCCAGTACTTC. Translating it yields CASSQDLLAGTGETQYF.

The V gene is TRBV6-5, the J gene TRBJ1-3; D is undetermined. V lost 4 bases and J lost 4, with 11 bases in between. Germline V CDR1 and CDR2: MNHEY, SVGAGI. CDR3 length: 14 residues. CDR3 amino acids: CASSSPGRGNTIYF. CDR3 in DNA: TGTGCCAGCAGTTCCCCGGGTAGAGGAAACACCATATATTTT.

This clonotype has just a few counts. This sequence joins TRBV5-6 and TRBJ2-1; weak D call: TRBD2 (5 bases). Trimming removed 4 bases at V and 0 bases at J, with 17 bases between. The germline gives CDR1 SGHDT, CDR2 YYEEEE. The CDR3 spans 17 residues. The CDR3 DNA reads TGTGCCAGCAGCCTCGGGGTTGGTTTGACCTCCTACAATGAGCAGTTCTTC. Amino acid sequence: CASSLGVGLTSYNEQFF.

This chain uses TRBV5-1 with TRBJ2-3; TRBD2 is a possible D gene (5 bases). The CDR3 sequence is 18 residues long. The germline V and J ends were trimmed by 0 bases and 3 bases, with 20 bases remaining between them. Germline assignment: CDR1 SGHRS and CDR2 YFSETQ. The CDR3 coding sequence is TGCGCCAGCAGCTTGGGGCTAGCCACGGGGTCGAGAACAGATACGCAGTATTTT. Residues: CASSLGLATGSRTDTQYF.